This TCR beta chain was captured in a study of spatial heterogeneity in lung cancer. A single record per CDR3 protein comes from TCRdb applying MiXCR to the 5' RACE reads. The table lists some 8,600 distinct CDR3 sequences, about 4.2% of them singletons, with around 30% in the top ten. The time point: sample taken at primary tumor resection. The CDR3 runs to 16 residues. The V end lost 5 bases, the J end lost 3 bases, and 14 bases lay between the germline ends. Germline CDR1 is SGHAT and CDR2 is FQNNGV. The sample holds many counts of this clonotype. The receptor comes from a male donor with early-stage non-small cell lung cancer. The sequenced sample was PBMCs, obtained at surgery. The V gene is TRBV11-2, the J gene TRBJ2-6; TRBD1 is a possible D gene (6 bases). CDR3 in DNA: TGTGCCAGCAGCGGGCAGGGGTTGGTTGGGGCCAACGTCCTGACTTTC. Translated, it gives CASSGQGLVGANVLTF.